Reported below is one TCR beta chain. Its specificity is unknown. The assay was immunoSEQ multiplex PCR, and TCRdb's table has in-frame clones only and misses some. The sample carries about 400,000 clones, around 89% recorded once. This entry comes from a study of Ad26.COV2.S vaccination and SARS-CoV-2 variants. Overall study context: Donor allocation was to the COV1001 Ad26.COV2.S trial arm. By the intramuscular route, Ad26.COV2.S was given once, or twice 56 days apart. Study-wide results and limits: Vaccine recipients posted higher spike-specific TCR breadth than their placebo counterparts.

Treatment described: 19 received Ad26.COV2.S at low or high dose, single or two shots; about 5 received placebo; per-sample allocation not given. Day 63 after the first injection of vaccine or placebo was the sampling time. With 7 bases removed from V and 1 base from J, the gap between germline ends came to 17 bases. The CDR3 has 17 amino acids. Germline assignment: CDR1 MDHEN and CDR2 SYDVKM. The source is a person between 18 and 60 years old who received the Ad26.COV2.S COVID-19 vaccine or a placebo. The sample consisted of peripheral blood, taken in a trial of Ad26.COV2.S vaccine versus placebo. The chain has TRBV28 and TRBJ2-6; a possible D gene is TRBD1 (5 bases). The CDR3 DNA reads TGTGCCAGCACGGCCAGGCAGGGCATGTCTGGGGCCAACGTCCTGACTTTC. This codes for CASTARQGMSGANVLTF.